A selection of T cell receptor beta chains follows, all from one sample in a study of T cells after yellow fever vaccination. One entry per CDR3 protein, called by TCRdb with MiXCR from the 5' RACE reads. The sample lists under 300,000 distinct CDR3 sequences, less than 8.5% occurring once. The sequencing here drew on CD4+ T cells sorted from PBMCs, taken 15 days after the yellow fever booster vaccination. All receptors derive from a man aged 25-45 years who received the YFV17D yellow fever vaccine. CDR3s include the opening cysteine and the closing phenylalanine or tryptophan. A D gene is named only where the DNA matches it firmly. Size tells how often a clone was seen (once, few, many) or the class of an expanded clone, and some rows leave it out.

TRBJ2-7 few TRBV7-2 . TGTGCCAGCAGCTACGACTCGGGAGCGGCGGGCTACGAGCTGTACTTC CASSYDSGAAGYELYF
TRBJ2-2 many TRBV29-1 TRBD1 TGCAGCGACAACACAGGGGGCACGAACACCGGGGAGCTGTTTTTT CSDNTGGTNTGELFF
TRBJ2-3 few TRBV15 TRBD2 TGTGCCACCAGCAGAGCGGGGACTAGCGGGAGGAAACATACGCAGTATTTT CATSRAGTSGRKHTQYF
TRBJ2-3 . TRBV5-6 . TGTTCCAGCAGCTTGGCAACAGATACGCAGTATTTT CSSSLATDTQYF
TRBJ2-7 few TRBV29-1 TRBD2 TGCAGCGTTGGGACTAGCGGACACTACGAGCAGTACTTC CSVGTSGHYEQYF
TRBJ2-7 many TRBV6-1 . TGTGCCAGCAGTGGTGAGGGAAGCTCCTACGAGCAGTACTTC CASSGEGSSYEQYF
TRBJ2-1 . TRBV11-2 TRBD2 TGTGCCAGCCGACGGGTGGGGGGGATATACAATGAGCAGTTCTTC CASRRVGGIYNEQFF
TRBJ1-3 few TRBV5-1 TRBD1 TGCGCCAGCTGTCGGACAGGGCACGGAAACACCATATATTTT CASCRTGHGNTIYF
TRBJ1-1 . TRBV18 TRBD1 TGTGCCAGCTCACCCTTAGGACAGGGCACTGAAGCTTTCTTT CASSPLGQGTEAFF
TRBJ2-7 many TRBV7-2 TRBD1 TGTGCCAGCAGCTTGGACAGGGGATTCTACGAGCAGTACTTC CASSLDRGFYEQYF
TRBJ1-5 many TRBV7-2 . TGTGCCAGCATTGGGGATCTGGATCAGCCCCAGCATTTT CASIGDLDQPQHF
TRBJ2-2 few TRBV4-3 TRBD1 TGCGCCAGCAGCCAAGTGGGACAGAGAACACCAGATGCCGGGGAGCTGTTTTTT CASSQVGQRTPDAGELFF
TRBJ2-2 many TRBV7-2 TRBD2 TGTGCCAGCAGCTACTCGGGGGGTTCCACCGGGGAGCTGTTTTTT CASSYSGGSTGELFF
TRBJ2-3 . TRBV7-3 TRBD2 TGTGCCAGCAGCCTTACGACTAGCGGTAGCACAGATACGCAGTATTTT CASSLTTSGSTDTQYF
TRBJ1-2 many TRBV7-2 . TGTGCCAGCAGCTGGGACAATTATGGCTACACCTTC CASSWDNYGYTF
TRBJ1-4 many TRBV5-8 . TGTGCCAGCAGCGAAATCGGCCTGCCGGAAAAACTGTTTTTT CASSEIGLPEKLFF
TRBJ2-3 many TRBV4-2 . TGTGCCAGCAGCCAAGATGCGCCTAGCCCCAACAATTTT CASSQDAPSPNNF
TRBJ1-2 . TRBV7-9 . TGTGCCAGCAGCTTAGGTAGCGGAGGCTTCTATGGCTACACCTTC CASSLGSGGFYGYTF
TRBJ2-3 . TRBV7-2 . TGTGCCAGCAGCCGCGGAGGGGGTTATAGCACAGATACGCAGTATTTT CASSRGGGYSTDTQYF
TRBJ2-1 many TRBV6-2/TRBV6-3 . TGTGCCAGCAGTTACTCGATGACAGGCCAAAGGCGCTTCTACAATGAGCAGTTCTTC CASSYSMTGQRRFYNEQFF
TRBJ2-2 many TRBV4-3 . TGCGCCAGCAGCCAACAAGGCGGGTTAGGCACCGGGGAGCTGTTTTTT CASSQQGGLGTGELFF
TRBJ2-3 . TRBV7-3 TRBD2 TGTGCCAGCAAGCTTAGCGGGATGGCAGATACGCAGTATTTT CASKLSGMADTQYF
TRBJ2-7 few TRBV29-1 TRBD2 TGCAGCGTACGGGGACTAGCGGGAGCCAGGGAGCAGTACTTC CSVRGLAGAREQYF
TRBJ2-5 few TRBV7-8 . TGTGCCAGCAGCTTAGCGATGACCCCAGAGACCCAGTACTTC CASSLAMTPETQYF
TRBJ1-6 many TRBV20-1 . TGCAGTGCCGCCACCTCCAGGGTTTATAATTCACCCCTCCACTTT CSAATSRVYNSPLHF
TRBJ2-2 many TRBV12-3/TRBV12-4 . TGTGCCAGCAGTTTAAGTTCGAACACCGGGGAGCTGTTTTTT CASSLSSNTGELFF
TRBJ2-7 many TRBV27 . TGTGCCAGCAGTTTTTTACGAGGGGAGACCTCCTACGAGCAGTACTTC CASSFLRGETSYEQYF
TRBJ1-2 few TRBV20-1 TRBD1 TGCAGTGCCCGGGCGGGGGGACAGGCAGGTGGCTACACCTTC CSARAGGQAGGYTF
TRBJ2-7 many TRBV18 TRBD1 TGTGCCAGCTCACCACTCGAGACAGGGAGCTCCTACGAGCAGTACTTC CASSPLETGSSYEQYF
TRBJ1-2 . TRBV12-5 . TGTGCTAGTGGTTTGGTTGGCGGCTACACCTTC CASGLVGGYTF
TRBJ2-1 many TRBV6-6 TRBD2 TGTGCCAGCGGACTAGCGGGTTACAATGAGCAGTTCTTC CASGLAGYNEQFF
TRBJ2-1 . TRBV20-1 TRBD2 TGCAGTGCTAGTGACCTAGCGGGGGACAATGAGCAGTTCTTC CSASDLAGDNEQFF